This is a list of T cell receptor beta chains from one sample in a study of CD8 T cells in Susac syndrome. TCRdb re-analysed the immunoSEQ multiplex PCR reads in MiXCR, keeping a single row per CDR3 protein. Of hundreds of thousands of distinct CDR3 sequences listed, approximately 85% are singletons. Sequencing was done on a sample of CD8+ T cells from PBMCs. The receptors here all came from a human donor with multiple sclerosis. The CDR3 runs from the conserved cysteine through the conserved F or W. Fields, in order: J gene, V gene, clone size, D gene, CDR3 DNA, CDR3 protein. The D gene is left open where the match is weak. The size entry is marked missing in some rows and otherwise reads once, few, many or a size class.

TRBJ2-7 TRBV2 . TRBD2 TGTGCCAGCCGGCCTAGCGGGAGTTGGGAGCAGTACTTC CASRPSGSWEQYF
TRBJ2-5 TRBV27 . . TGTGCCAGCAGTTTAGGATCAGGAGAGACCCAGTACTTC CASSLGSGETQYF
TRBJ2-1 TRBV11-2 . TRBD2 TGTGCCAGCTCCGGGAGGGTCTATGAGCAGTTCTTC CASSGRVYEQFF
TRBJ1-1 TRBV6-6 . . TGTGCCAGCACTCGCGACACGGAGTCCACTGAAGCTTTCTTT CASTRDTESTEAFF
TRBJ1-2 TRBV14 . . TGTGCCAGCAGCCACAAGGGCAACTATGGCTACACCTTC CASSHKGNYGYTF
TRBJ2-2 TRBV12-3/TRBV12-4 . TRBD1 TGTGCCAGCAGTTTAAGTTGGGGACAGGGACAATTACTAACTATCACCGGGGAGCTGTTTTTT CASSLSWGQGQLLTITGELFF
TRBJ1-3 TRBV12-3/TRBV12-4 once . TGTGCCAGCAGTTTAGGGACGGAGGCCTCTGGAAACACCATATATTTT CASSLGTEASGNTIYF
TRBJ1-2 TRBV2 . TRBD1 TGTGCCAGCAACGACGGACAGGGGGCAGAGGGCTACACCTTC CASNDGQGAEGYTF
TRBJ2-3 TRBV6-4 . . TGTGCCAGCAGTGCCTTCCCCCCCCCAGATACGCAGTATTTT CASSAFPPPDTQYF
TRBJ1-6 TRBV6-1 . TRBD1 TGTGCCAGCAGCGGGCCCGACAGGGCGTCCTATAATTCACCCCTCCACTTT CASSGPDRASYNSPLHF
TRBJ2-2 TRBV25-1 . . TGTGCCAGCAGTGAATTGGACGGGACGAACACCGGGGAGCTGTTTTTT CASSELDGTNTGELFF
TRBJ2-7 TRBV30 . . TGTGCCTGGAGTGCCCACTCGAGTGACGAGCAGTACTTC CAWSAHSSDEQYF
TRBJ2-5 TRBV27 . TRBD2 TGTGCCAGCAGCCCTACTAGCGGGAGCTTTTGGGGAACGGAGACCCAGTACTTC CASSPTSGSFWGTETQYF
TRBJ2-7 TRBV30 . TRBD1 TGTGCCTCCAGGGACAGGGGTACCGAGCAGTACTTC CASRDRGTEQYF
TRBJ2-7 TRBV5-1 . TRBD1 TGCGCCAGCAGAGGGGACAGGCCTAACCCCTACGAGCAGTACTTC CASRGDRPNPYEQYF
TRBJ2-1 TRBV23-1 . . TGCGCCAGCAGTCAATCCCAGGGGAGCCATAATGAGCAGTTCTTC CASSQSQGSHNEQFF
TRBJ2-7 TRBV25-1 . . TGTGCCAGCAGTGTAGGAAGGGGGAAATCCTACGAGCAGTACTTC CASSVGRGKSYEQYF
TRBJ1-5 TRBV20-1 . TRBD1 TGCAGTGCTAGGGACCGGGACAGGGGCTTGGGTCAGCCCCAGCATTTT CSARDRDRGLGQPQHF
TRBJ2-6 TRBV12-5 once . TGTGCTAGTGGTTTCTTGACAGACAGGGGAGGGTCTGGGGCCAACGTCCTGACTTTC CASGFLTDRGGSGANVLTF
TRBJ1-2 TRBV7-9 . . TGTGCCAGCAGCTTACAGGTTGGACGGAAACATAACTATGGCTACACCTTC CASSLQVGRKHNYGYTF
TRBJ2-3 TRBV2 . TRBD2 TGTGCCAGCAGTGACCCCGGGGCCACTAGCGGGAGTTTTGCAGATACGCAGTATTTT CASSDPGATSGSFADTQYF
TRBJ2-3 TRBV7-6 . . TGTGCCAGCAGTGATCAGAGCCGCACAGATACGCAGTATTTT CASSDQSRTDTQYF
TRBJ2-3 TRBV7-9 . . TGTGCCAGCAGCTTATTTGGTCGTATGGAGGGCACAGATACGCAGTATTTT CASSLFGRMEGTDTQYF
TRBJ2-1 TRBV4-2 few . TGTGCCAGCAGCCAAGCATCCAATGAGCAGTTCTTC CASSQASNEQFF
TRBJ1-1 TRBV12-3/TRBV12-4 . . TGTGCCAGCACCTCGAGGAGGTTGCACACTGAAGCTTTCTTT CASTSRRLHTEAFF
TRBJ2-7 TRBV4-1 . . TGCGCCAGCAGCCACCGCGGGCAGGGAGATAGCTCCTACGAGCAGTACTTC CASSHRGQGDSSYEQYF
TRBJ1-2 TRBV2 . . TGTGCCAGCAGTGATCCCGGTTCGACAGATGGCTACACCTTC CASSDPGSTDGYTF
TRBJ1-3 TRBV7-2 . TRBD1 TGTGCCAGCAGCTTAGATTGGGGACAGGGAAACACCATATATTTT CASSLDWGQGNTIYF
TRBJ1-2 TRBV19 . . TGTGCCAGCTCTGGAGGCCCTGGCTACACCTTC CASSGGPGYTF
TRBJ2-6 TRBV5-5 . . TGTGCCAGCAGCATAGGGTCGGCTGGGGCCAACGTCCTGACTTTC CASSIGSAGANVLTF
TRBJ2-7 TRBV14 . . TGTGCCAGCAGCGAGGACAGTAGACCCTACGAGCAGTACTTC CASSEDSRPYEQYF
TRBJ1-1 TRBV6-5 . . TGTGCCAGCAGTTTCATACAGGGTCGAGGTTCGACTGAAGCTTTCTTT CASSFIQGRGSTEAFF
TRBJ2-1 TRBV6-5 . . TGTGCCAGCAGTTACGGGGATCAGCAGTTCTTC CASSYGDQQFF
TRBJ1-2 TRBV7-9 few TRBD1 TGTGCCAGCCGGGGACAGCACTATGGCTACACCTTC CASRGQHYGYTF
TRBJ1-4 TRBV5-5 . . TGTGCCAGCAGCTTGGCGGGATTTCGGGAAAAACTGTTTTTT CASSLAGFREKLFF